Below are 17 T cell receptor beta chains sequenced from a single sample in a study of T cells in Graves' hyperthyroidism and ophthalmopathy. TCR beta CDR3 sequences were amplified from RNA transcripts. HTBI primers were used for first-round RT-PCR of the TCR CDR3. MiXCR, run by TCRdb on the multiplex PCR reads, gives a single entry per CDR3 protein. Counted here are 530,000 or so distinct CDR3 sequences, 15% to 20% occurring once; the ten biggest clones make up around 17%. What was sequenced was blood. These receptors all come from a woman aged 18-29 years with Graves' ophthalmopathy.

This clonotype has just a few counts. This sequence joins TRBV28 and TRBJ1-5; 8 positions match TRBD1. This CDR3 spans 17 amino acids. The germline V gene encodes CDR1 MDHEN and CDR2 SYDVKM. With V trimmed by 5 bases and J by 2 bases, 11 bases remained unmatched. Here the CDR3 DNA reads TGTGCCAGCAGTAATGGACAGGGAGTATATGGCAATCAGCCCCAGCATTTT. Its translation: CASSNGQGVYGNQPQHF.

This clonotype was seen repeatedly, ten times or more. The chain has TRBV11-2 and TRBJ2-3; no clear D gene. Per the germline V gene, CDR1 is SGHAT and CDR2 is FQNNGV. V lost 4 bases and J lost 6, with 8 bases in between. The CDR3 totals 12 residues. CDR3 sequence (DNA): TGTGCCAGCAGCTACAGTGGGGATACGCAGTATTTT. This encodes CASSYSGDTQYF.

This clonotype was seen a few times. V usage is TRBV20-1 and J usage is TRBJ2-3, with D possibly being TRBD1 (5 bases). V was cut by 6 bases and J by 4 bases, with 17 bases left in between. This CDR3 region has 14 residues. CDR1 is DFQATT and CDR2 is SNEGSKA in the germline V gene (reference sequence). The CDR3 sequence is CSARRRQGPDTQYF. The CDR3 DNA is TGCAGTGCCCGCCGGCGGCAGGGCCCAGATACGCAGTATTTT.

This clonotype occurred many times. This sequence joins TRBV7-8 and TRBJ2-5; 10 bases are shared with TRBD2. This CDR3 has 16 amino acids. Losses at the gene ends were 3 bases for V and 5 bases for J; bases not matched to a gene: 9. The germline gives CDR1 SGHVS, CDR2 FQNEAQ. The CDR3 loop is CASSFVQRGGLETQYF. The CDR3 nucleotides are TGTGCCAGCAGCTTCGTGCAGCGGGGGGGCCTTGAGACCCAGTACTTC.

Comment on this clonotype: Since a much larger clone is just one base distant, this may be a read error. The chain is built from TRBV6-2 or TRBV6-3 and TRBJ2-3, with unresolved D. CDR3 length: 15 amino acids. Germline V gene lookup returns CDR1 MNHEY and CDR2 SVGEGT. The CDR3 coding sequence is TGTGCCAGCAGCGCCCCATTAGGTAGCACAGATACGAAGTATTTT. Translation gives CASSAPLGSTDTKYF.

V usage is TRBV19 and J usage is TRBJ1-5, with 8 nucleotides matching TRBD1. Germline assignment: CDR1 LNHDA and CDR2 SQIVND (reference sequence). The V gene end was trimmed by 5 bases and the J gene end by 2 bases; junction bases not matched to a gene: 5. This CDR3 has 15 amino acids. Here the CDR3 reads CASSDRGGGNQPQHF. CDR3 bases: TGTGCCAGTAGTGACAGGGGAGGGGGCAATCAGCCCCAGCATTTT.

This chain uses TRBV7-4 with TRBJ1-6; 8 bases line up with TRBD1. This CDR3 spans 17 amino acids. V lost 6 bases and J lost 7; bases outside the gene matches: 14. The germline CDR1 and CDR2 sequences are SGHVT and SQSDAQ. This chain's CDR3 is CASRHPGQAFPNSPLHF. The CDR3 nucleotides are TGTGCCAGCAGACACCCGGGACAGGCGTTCCCGAATTCACCCCTCCACTTT.

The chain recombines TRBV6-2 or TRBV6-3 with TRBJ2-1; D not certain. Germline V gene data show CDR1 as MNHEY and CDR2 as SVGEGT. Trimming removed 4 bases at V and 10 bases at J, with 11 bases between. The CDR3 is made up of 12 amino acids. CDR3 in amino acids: CASSWGLREQFF. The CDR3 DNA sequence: TGTGCCAGCAGTTGGGGTCTTCGGGAGCAGTTCTTC.

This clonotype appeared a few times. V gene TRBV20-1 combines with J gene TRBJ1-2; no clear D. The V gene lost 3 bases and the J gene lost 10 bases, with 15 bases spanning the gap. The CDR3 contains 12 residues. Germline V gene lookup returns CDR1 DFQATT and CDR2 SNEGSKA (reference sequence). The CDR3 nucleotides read TGCAGTGCTAGTGCGCCGGCGACGCACTACACCTTC. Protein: CSASAPATHYTF.

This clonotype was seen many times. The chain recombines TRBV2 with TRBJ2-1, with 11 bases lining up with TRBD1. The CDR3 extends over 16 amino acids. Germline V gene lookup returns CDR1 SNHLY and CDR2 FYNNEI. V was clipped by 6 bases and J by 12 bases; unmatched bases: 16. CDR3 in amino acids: CASRATGTGGVSGQFF. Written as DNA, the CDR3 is TGTGCCAGCAGAGCAACCGGGACAGGGGGTGTCAGTGGGCAGTTCTTC. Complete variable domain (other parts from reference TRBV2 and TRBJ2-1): EPEVTQTPSHQVTQMGQEVILRCVPISNHLYFYWYRQILGQKVEFLVSFYNNEISEKSEIFDDQFSVERPDGSNFTLKIRSTKLEDSAMYFCASRATGTGGVSGQFFGPGTRLTVL.

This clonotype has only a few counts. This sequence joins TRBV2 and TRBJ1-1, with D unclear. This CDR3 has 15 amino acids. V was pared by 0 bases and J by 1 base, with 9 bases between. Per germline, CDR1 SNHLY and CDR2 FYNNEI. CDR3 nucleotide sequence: TGTGCCAGCAGTGAAGCGCGGGCGGGGAACACTGAAGCTTTCTTT. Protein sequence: CASSEARAGNTEAFF.

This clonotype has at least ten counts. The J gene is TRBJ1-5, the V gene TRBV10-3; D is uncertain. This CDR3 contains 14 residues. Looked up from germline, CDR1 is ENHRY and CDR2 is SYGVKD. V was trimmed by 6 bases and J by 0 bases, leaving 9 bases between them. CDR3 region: CAIRDDYSNQPQHF. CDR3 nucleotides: TGTGCCATCAGGGACGATTATAGCAATCAGCCCCAGCATTTT.

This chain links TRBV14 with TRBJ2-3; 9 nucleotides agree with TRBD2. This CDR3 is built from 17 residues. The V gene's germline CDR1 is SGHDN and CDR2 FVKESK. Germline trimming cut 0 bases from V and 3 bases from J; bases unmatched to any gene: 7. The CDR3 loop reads CASSQEIAGARTDTQYF. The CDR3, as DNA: TGTGCCAGCAGCCAAGAAATAGCGGGAGCCCGGACAGATACGCAGTATTTT.

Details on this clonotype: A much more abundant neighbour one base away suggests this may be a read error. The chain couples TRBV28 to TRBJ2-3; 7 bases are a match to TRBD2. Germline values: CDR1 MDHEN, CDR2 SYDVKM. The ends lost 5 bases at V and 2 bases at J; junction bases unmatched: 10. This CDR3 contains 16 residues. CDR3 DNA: TGTGCCAGCAGTGCCACTAGCGCGGGGGACACAGATACGCAGTATTTT. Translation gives CASSATSAGDTDTQYF.

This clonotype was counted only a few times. The CDR3 nucleotides read TGCAGTGCTAGTCTGGGACAGGGGGTTTATGAAGCTTTCTTT. It is translated as CSASLGQGVYEAFF. The rearrangement joins TRBV20-1 to TRBJ1-1; 11 bases fit TRBD1. This CDR3 has 14 residues. Germline CDR1 is DFQATT and CDR2 is SNEGSKA (reference sequence). Trimming took 3 bases from V and 7 from J; bases not matched to a gene: 7.

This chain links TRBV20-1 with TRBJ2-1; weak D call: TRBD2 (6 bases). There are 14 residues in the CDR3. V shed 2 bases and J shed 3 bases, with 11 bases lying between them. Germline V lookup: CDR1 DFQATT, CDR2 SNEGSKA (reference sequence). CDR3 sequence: CSARREYDYNEQFF. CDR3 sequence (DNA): TGCAGTGCTAGACGGGAGTATGACTACAATGAGCAGTTCTTC.

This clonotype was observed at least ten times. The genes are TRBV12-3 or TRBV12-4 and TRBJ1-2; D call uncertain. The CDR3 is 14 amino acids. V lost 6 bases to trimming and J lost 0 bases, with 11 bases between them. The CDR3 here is CASSPAIANYGYTF. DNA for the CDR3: TGTGCCAGCAGCCCCGCCATAGCTAACTATGGCTACACCTTC.